These 15 T cell receptor beta chains share one sample of origin, sequenced in a study of T cells in Graves' hyperthyroidism and ophthalmopathy (dated by TCRdb to between 2018 and 2020). The library was produced with multiplex PCR. Sequencing instrument: Illumina HiSeq 2000. Amplification of TCR beta CDR3 regions was carried out from RNA transcripts. A first-round RT-PCR of the TCR CDR3 used the HTBI primer set with the Qiagen OneStep RT-PCR kit. TCRdb redid the processing of the public reads, applying fastp at Q25 and MiXCR, and retained in-frame beta chains. One record per CDR3 amino acid sequence lists the most common genes and DNA. This sample gives about 260,000 distinct CDR3 sequences in total; around 15% of them show up just once. The leading ten clones occupy 25% to 30% of the sample. The sequenced sample was blood. The receptor set was obtained from a woman between 18 and 30 years old with Graves' ophthalmopathy.

This clonotype was counted at least ten times. V and J are TRBV3-1 and TRBJ1-1, with TRBD1 as a possible D gene (5 bases). The CDR3 loop spans 15 amino acids. Germline values: CDR1 LGHDT, CDR2 YNNKEL (reference sequence). Trimming stripped 0 bases from V and 6 bases from J, with 14 bases between. CDR3 nucleotide sequence: TGTGCCAGCAGCCAAGATATAATTGGACAACCTGAAGCTTTCTTT. It encodes CASSQDIIGQPEAFF. Full variable domain (missing parts from reference TRBV3-1 and TRBJ1-1): DTAVSQTPKYLVTQMGNDKSIKCEQNLGHDTMYWYKQDSKKFLKIMFSYNNKELIINETVPNRFSPKSPDKAHLNLHINSLELGDSAVYFCASSQDIIGQPEAFFGQGTRLTVV.

There are many counts of this clonotype. The genes are TRBV7-2 and TRBJ1-1; a weak D match, TRBD1 (6 bases). The CDR3 runs to 17 residues. V lost 4 bases to trimming and J lost 3 bases, with 21 bases between them. The germline V gene has CDR1 SGHTA and CDR2 FQGNSA. The DNA for the CDR3 is TGTGCCAGCAGCTCCCGGGACACCTCCAGGGTCCACACTGAAGCTTTCTTT. It specifies CASSSRDTSRVHTEAFF.

This clonotype appeared many times. The CDR3, as DNA: TGCGCCAGCAGCTTGGAGGCAGGGACGAACACTGAAGCTTTCTTT. Translation: CASSLEAGTNTEAFF. The genes are TRBV5-1 and TRBJ1-1, with D perhaps matching TRBD1 (5 bases). From germline, CDR1 is SGHRS and CDR2 YFSETQ. This CDR3 is built from 15 residues. V lost 0 bases and J lost 1, with 10 bases in between.

A note on this clonotype: This sequence may be a read error, since a much larger clone differs from it by one base. The genes are TRBV2 and TRBJ1-5; D is unresolved. CDR1 is SNHLY, CDR2 FYNNEI, per germline. The CDR3 is 13 residues long. The germline V and J ends were trimmed by 2 bases and 1 base, with 3 bases remaining between them. The DNA for the CDR3 is TGTGCCAGCAGTGAACACAGCAATCAGCCCCAGCATTTT. This codes for CASSEHSNQPQHF.

This clonotype was detected many times. The chain employs TRBV7-2 and TRBJ2-7; 7 bases fit TRBD2. The CDR3 consists of 12 residues. Germline V gene sequence: CDR1 SGHTA, CDR2 FQGNSA. V was clipped by 7 bases and J by 6 bases; unmatched bases: 6. Here the CDR3 reads CASTPGRVEQYF. Written as DNA, the CDR3 is TGTGCCAGCACCCCGGGGAGGGTCGAGCAGTACTTC.

This clonotype was observed at least ten times. The gene calls are TRBV12-3 or TRBV12-4 and TRBJ2-7, with unresolved D. Trimming removed 1 base from V and 5 bases from J, with 15 bases in between. This CDR3 comprises 15 residues. The DNA of the CDR3 is TGTGCCAGCAGTTTAGGTGGGGTAGTAGGCGACGAGCAGTACTTC. Translation: CASSLGGVVGDEQYF.

Many counts were recorded for this clonotype. This chain connects TRBV28 to TRBJ2-7, with 11 bases that match TRBD2. CDR3 size: 17 residues. Germline V CDR1 and CDR2: MDHEN, SYDVKM. Unmatched junction bases numbered 7, after V lost 2 bases and J lost 1 base. As DNA, the CDR3 is TGTGCCAGCAGTTTACAGGCTAGCGGGAGGAAGTCCTACGAGCAGTACTTC. Translation: CASSLQASGRKSYEQYF.

This clonotype was seen many times. The V call is TRBV29-1, the J call TRBJ2-1; 8 positions match TRBD1. This CDR3 has 16 amino acids. Germline V gene sequence: CDR1 SQVTM, CDR2 ANQGSEA. V gave up 4 bases and J gave up 0 bases; unmatched junction bases: 8. The CDR3 is CSVGLIDRGSYNEQFF. DNA of the CDR3: TGCAGCGTTGGTCTCATCGACAGGGGCTCCTACAATGAGCAGTTCTTC.

In its sample, this clonotype was seen many times. The gene calls are TRBV6-2 or TRBV6-3 and TRBJ1-1; a possible D gene is TRBD1 (5 bases). With 7 bases removed from V and 5 bases from J, the gap between germline ends came to 17 bases. Per germline, CDR1 MNHEY and CDR2 SVGEGT. CDR3 length: 14 residues. The CDR3 loop reads CASIQDIMGTEAFF. In nucleotides, the CDR3 is TGTGCCAGCATCCAGGACATTATGGGTACTGAAGCTTTCTTT.

CDR3 residues: CASSPIGLGGDYGYTF. In nucleotides, the CDR3 is TGTGCCAGCAGTCCCATCGGTTTAGGGGGTGACTATGGCTACACCTTC. J is TRBJ1-2 and V is TRBV28; tentatively, D is TRBD1 (6 bases). Germline CDR1 MDHEN, CDR2 SYDVKM. V was trimmed by 5 bases and J by 3 bases, leaving 19 bases between them. The CDR3 length is 16 residues.

This clonotype has a count of ten or more. The genes are TRBV11-2 and TRBJ1-6; D is perhaps TRBD1 (5 bases). From germline, CDR1 is SGHAT and CDR2 FQNNGV. Between the trimmed V and J ends, which lost 6 bases and 10 bases, there was a span of 13 bases. The CDR3 consists of 13 residues. Written as DNA, the CDR3 is TGTGCCAGCAGTGGGGGGGGGTACTCACCCCTCCACTTT. Translating gives CASSGGGYSPLHF.

The chain combines TRBV12-3 or TRBV12-4 with TRBJ1-4; no definite D call. V lost 6 bases to trimming and J lost 6 bases, with 14 bases between them. The CDR3 runs 14 residues. The CDR3 DNA reads as TGTGCCAGCAGAACCTCCGGGGTACATGAAAAACTGTTTTTT. It encodes CASRTSGVHEKLFF.

This clonotype was observed many times. This chain uses TRBV27 with TRBJ2-7, with TRBD1 matching 8 bases. Per the germline V gene, CDR1 is MNHEY and CDR2 is SMNVEV (reference sequence). This CDR3 spans 16 amino acids. Trimming cost V 0 bases and J 1 base; bases outside gene matches: 5. The CDR3 protein is CASSLSRTGLSYEQYF. CDR3 nucleotide sequence: TGTGCCAGCAGTTTATCCCGGACAGGGTTGTCCTACGAGCAGTACTTC.

This clonotype was observed at least ten times. The chain recombines TRBV11-2 with TRBJ2-1, with 10 positions matching TRBD1. V lost 5 bases and J lost 4; bases outside the gene matches: 5. Germline CDR1 reads SGHAT; CDR2 reads FQNNGV. CDR3 size: 15 residues. The CDR3 DNA reads as TGTGCCAGCAGCCCGGGACAGGGGCTATACAATGAGCAGTTCTTC. Translating it yields CASSPGQGLYNEQFF.

The sample holds many counts of this clonotype. DNA for the CDR3: TGTGCCAGCAGCTCAACGGACTTCCCAGATACGCAGTATTTT. As protein: CASSSTDFPDTQYF. This sequence joins TRBV7-8 and TRBJ2-3; D is perhaps TRBD2 (5 bases). V was pared by 4 bases and J by 4 bases, with 12 bases between. CDR1 is SGHVS, CDR2 FQNEAQ, per germline. This CDR3 contains 14 residues.